The 23 T cell receptor beta chains in this list originate from one sample, sequenced in a study of Ad26.COV2.S vaccination and SARS-CoV-2 variants. Treatment noted: roughly 20 received Ad26.COV2.S at low or high dose, single or two shots; about five received placebo; per-sample allocation not given. Sampling happened 63 days after the first vaccine or placebo injection. Clones were read by immunoSEQ multiplex PCR, and TCRdb kept only the in-frame ones, dropping some. Among about 480,000 clones listed, approximately 90% were seen once. Sample: peripheral blood, taken in a trial of Ad26.COV2.S vaccine versus placebo. Every receptor here comes from a person between 18 and 60 years old who received the Ad26.COV2.S COVID-19 vaccine or a placebo.

The chain links TRBV7-8 to TRBJ2-1; no clear D gene. Germline CDR1 and CDR2: SGHVS and FQNEAQ. The germline V and J ends were trimmed by 2 bases and 6 bases, with 5 bases remaining between them. This CDR3 has 12 amino acids. The CDR3 coding sequence is TGTGCCAGCAGCTTACGGACCAATGAGCAGTTCTTC. Amino acid sequence: CASSLRTNEQFF. The complete variable domain, with remaining parts taken from reference TRBV7-8 and TRBJ2-1, reads GAGVSQSPRYKVAKRGQDVALRCDPISGHVSLFWYQQALGQGPEFLTYFQNEAQLDKSGLPSDRFFAERPEGSVSTLKIQRTQQEDSAVYLCASSLRTNEQFFGPGTRLTVL.

This chain joins TRBV2 and TRBJ1-3; possibly TRBD1 for D (5 bases). There are 16 residues in the CDR3. CDR1 and CDR2 (germline): SNHLY, FYNNEI. V was pared by 4 bases and J by 5 bases, with 18 bases between. CDR3 protein: CASSATGRRNRNTIYF. CDR3 sequence (DNA): TGTGCCAGCAGTGCTACGGGACGGCGTAATAGAAACACCATATATTTT.

The J gene is TRBJ1-4, the V gene TRBV10-3, with D unclear. This CDR3 spans 16 amino acids. Looked up from germline, CDR1 is ENHRY and CDR2 is SYGVKD. V was trimmed by 0 bases and J by 7 bases, leaving 15 bases between them. In DNA form, the CDR3 reads TGTGCCATCAGTGAGTCCCGAGCCGGGTCTAGTGAAAAACTGTTTTTT. This encodes CAISESRAGSSEKLFF.

This clone was seen more than once but under ten times. The chain joins TRBV4-3 to TRBJ1-3; D not resolved. CDR3 size: 15 residues. Trimming removed 0 bases at V and 4 bases at J, with 10 bases between. The germline gives CDR1 LGHNA, CDR2 YSLEER. CDR3 sequence: CASSQDLAPGNTIYF. DNA for the CDR3: TGCGCCAGCAGCCAAGACTTAGCGCCCGGAAACACCATATATTTT.

Ten or more counts support this clone. V gene TRBV10-3 combines with J gene TRBJ1-3; D is ambiguous. Germline lookup yields CDR1 ENHRY and CDR2 SYGVKD. The CDR3 runs 13 residues. V dropped 6 bases and J dropped 0 bases, with 6 bases sitting between them. This CDR3 reads CAIRQPSGNTIYF. The CDR3 DNA follows: TGTGCCATCAGACAGCCCTCTGGAAACACCATATATTTT.

This chain links TRBV18 with TRBJ1-5, with 8 bases that match TRBD1. Trimming took 4 bases from V and 6 from J; bases not matched to a gene: 5. The germline gives CDR1 KGHSH, CDR2 LQKENI. The CDR3 has 14 residues. The CDR3 coding sequence is TGTGCCAGCTCACAAGACAGGGGTATTCAGCCCCAGCATTTT. Amino acids: CASSQDRGIQPQHF.

The chain has TRBV28 and TRBJ2-7; TRBD1 is a possible D gene (5 bases). The CDR3 is made up of 15 amino acids. CDR1 and CDR2 (germline): MDHEN, SYDVKM. V was trimmed by 4 bases and J by 4 bases, leaving 17 bases between them. The CDR3 DNA reads as TGTGCCAGCAGTTCGGACATCCTGGGGCTTTACGAGCAGTACTTC. Translated: CASSSDILGLYEQYF.

The rearrangement links TRBV9 to TRBJ1-5; 10 nucleotides match TRBD1. Germline V gives CDR1 SGDLS, CDR2 YYNGEE. The CDR3 has 15 residues. V was clipped by 4 bases and J by 5 bases; unmatched bases: 6. The CDR3 DNA reads as TGTGCCAGCAGCAAGACAGGGGGCCCAGATCAGCCCCAGCATTTT. This translates into CASSKTGGPDQPQHF. Using reference TRBV9 and TRBJ1-5 for the parts outside the CDR3, the full variable domain is DSGVTQTPKHLITATGQRVTLRCSPRSGDLSVYWYQQSLDQGLQFLIQYYNGEERAKGNILERFSAQQFPDLHSELNLSSLELGDSALYFCASSKTGGPDQPQHFGDGTRLSIL.

The chain uses TRBV4-1 and TRBJ2-1; 9 positions match TRBD2. The germline V gene has CDR1 MGHRA and CDR2 YSYEKL. With V trimmed by 6 bases and J by 6 bases, 12 bases remained unmatched. The length of the CDR3 is 16 residues. In DNA, the CDR3 is TGCGCCAGCAGACAACCCGGCGGGAGGGCGACCAATGAGCAGTTCTTC. Translation gives CASRQPGGRATNEQFF.

The genes are TRBV4-2 and TRBJ2-1; 7 bases align to TRBD2. Germline CDR1 is LGHNA and CDR2 is YNFKEQ. The J segment lost 8 bases and the V segment lost 3 bases, leaving 4 bases of the junction unmatched. The CDR3 is 13 residues long. The CDR3 DNA reads as TGTGCCAGCAGCCACTCTAGCGGCGATGAGCAGTTCTTC. Protein: CASSHSSGDEQFF.

The chain is built from TRBV30 and TRBJ2-1; D tentatively fits TRBD1 or TRBD2 (5 bases each). CDR1 is GTSNPN and CDR2 is SVGIG in the germline V gene (reference sequence). Trimming shortened V by 3 bases and J by 12 bases, and 9 bases separated the two germline ends. This CDR3 is built from 10 residues. The CDR3 is CAWREGTQFF. The CDR3 region has the DNA TGTGCCTGGAGAGAAGGGACGCAGTTCTTC. Variable domain in full (rest from reference TRBV30 and TRBJ2-1): SQTIHQWPATLVQPVGSPLSLECTVEGTSNPNLYWYRQAAGRGLQLLFYSVGIGQISSEVPQNLSASRPQDRQFILSSKKLLLSDSGFYLCAWREGTQFFGPGTRLTVL.

V is TRBV5-1 and J is TRBJ1-1, with 7 bases aligning to TRBD1. J was trimmed by 5 bases and V by 5 bases; bases with no gene match: 9. In germline, CDR1 is SGHRS, CDR2 YFSETQ. The CDR3 extends over 14 amino acids. The DNA for the CDR3 is TGCGCCAGCAGTTCGACAGGGATCCTAACTGAAGCTTTCTTT. Translation gives CASSSTGILTEAFF.

This chain links TRBV4-1 with TRBJ1-1, with D hard to call. Germline CDR1 reads MGHRA; CDR2 reads YSYEKL. The CDR3 has 13 residues. The V end was cut by 1 base, the J end by 7 bases, with 10 bases between. CDR3: CASSQGPGIEAFF. The DNA for the CDR3 is TGCGCCAGCAGCCAAGGGCCCGGTATTGAAGCTTTCTTT.

In its sample, this clone was seen once. The gene calls are TRBV6-5 and TRBJ2-1; 8 bases line up with TRBD2. The CDR3 loop spans 14 amino acids. J was trimmed by 0 bases and V by 6 bases; bases with no gene match: 1. Germline CDR1 MNHEY, CDR2 SVGAGI. Here the CDR3 reads CASRLAVSYNEQFF. CDR3 nucleotides: TGTGCCAGCAGACTAGCGGTCTCCTACAATGAGCAGTTCTTC.

The CDR3 sequence is CASSPGTSLEQYF. CDR3 DNA: TGTGCCAGCAGCCCCGGGACCTCCCTCGAGCAGTACTTC. The J gene is TRBJ2-7, the V gene TRBV2; perhaps D is TRBD1 or TRBD2 (5 bases each). The length of the CDR3 is 13 residues. The germline gives CDR1 SNHLY, CDR2 FYNNEI. V was clipped by 6 bases and J by 6 bases, with 15 bases between them.

The genes are TRBV28 and TRBJ1-3; the D gene is possibly TRBD1 (5 bases). The CDR3 covers 15 residues. V lost 4 bases and J lost 0, with 10 bases in between. Germline V lookup: CDR1 MDHEN, CDR2 SYDVKM. CDR3 DNA sequence: TGTGCCAGCAGTTCGTCGACAGTCTCTGGAAACACCATATATTTT. Translating it yields CASSSSTVSGNTIYF.

This chain links TRBV20-1 with TRBJ1-1; D unclear. V was cut by 1 base and J by 7 bases, with 7 bases left in between. CDR1 DFQATT and CDR2 SNEGSKA come from the germline V gene (reference sequence). This CDR3 contains 11 residues. CDR3 DNA sequence: TGCAGTGCTAGAGGGCCTGATGAAGCTTTCTTT. It specifies CSARGPDEAFF.

This clone was recorded once. The chain links TRBV10-3 to TRBJ1-3; possible D gene TRBD1, 6 bases. V was shortened by 6 bases and J by 0 bases, with 15 bases between the two germline ends. CDR3 size: 16 residues. Germline-derived CDR1 and CDR2 are ENHRY and SYGVKD. The CDR3 region has the DNA TGTGCCATCAGCTGGGGGGCGGTGGACTCTGGAAACACCATATATTTT. Its translation: CAISWGAVDSGNTIYF.

The J gene is TRBJ2-1, the V gene TRBV28, with D possibly TRBD2 on 5 matching bases. The length of the CDR3 is 16 residues. Germline lookup yields CDR1 MDHEN and CDR2 SYDVKM. Trimming left V 7 bases short and J 1 base short, with 17 bases between. In nucleotides, the CDR3 is TGTGCCAGCACCCACTTAGGTGGAGGATCCTACAATGAGCAGTTCTTC. This codes for CASTHLGGGSYNEQFF.

The J gene is TRBJ2-7, the V gene TRBV7-9; possible D gene TRBD1, 6 bases. The CDR3 runs to 14 residues. Germline CDR1 SEHNR, CDR2 FQNEAQ (reference sequence). V was trimmed by 2 bases and J by 3 bases, leaving 11 bases between them. The CDR3 loop is CASSLRDTDYEQYF. CDR3 nucleotides: TGTGCCAGCAGCTTAAGGGACACCGACTACGAGCAGTACTTC.

CDR3 nucleotides: TGTGCCAGCAGCTTGAGTCAGGGGGCGAATGAAAAACTGTTTTTT. Its translation is CASSLSQGANEKLFF. V and J are TRBV5-4 and TRBJ1-4; TRBD1 matches 8 bases. In germline, CDR1 is SGHNT, CDR2 YYREEE (reference sequence). This CDR3 spans 15 amino acids. V dropped 1 base and J dropped 5; count of bases not matched to a gene: 4.

The chain is built from TRBV24-1 and TRBJ2-2; 10 nucleotides align to TRBD1. Looked up from germline, CDR1 is KGHDR and CDR2 is SFDVKD. V lost 3 bases, J lost 4 bases, and 4 bases stayed unmatched. The CDR3 loop spans 16 amino acids. In nucleotides, the CDR3 is TGTGCCACCAGTGATGGGGACAGGGGAAGCACCGGGGAGCTGTTTTTT. It specifies CATSDGDRGSTGELFF.

The CDR3 DNA is TGTGCCAGCAGGGGGACTAGCGGGAGAGTCAACAATGAGCAGTTCTTC. This sequence encodes CASRGTSGRVNNEQFF. The chain couples TRBV27 to TRBJ2-1, with 14 bases fitting TRBD2. The CDR3 length is 16 residues. V lost 6 bases and J lost 5; bases outside the gene matches: 6. From germline, CDR1 is MNHEY and CDR2 SMNVEV (reference sequence).